Following are 14 T cell receptor beta chains from one sample sequenced in a study of shared clonotypes between healthy human individuals. Naive CD8 cells, CD45RO-negative and positively selected for CCR7, excluded terminally differentiated effector memory CD45RA+ cells. Some clones are missing from TCRdb's copy, which holds only in-frame ones; the method was immunoSEQ multiplex PCR. Of some 2,000,000 clones listed, roughly 95% were seen once; the top ten hold 0.85% to 1.2%. The sequenced sample was naive CD8+ T cells sorted from blood. The receptors here all came from a man aged 18 to 30 in good health.

V and J are TRBV11-3 and TRBJ2-1, with 9 nucleotides matching TRBD2. Germline CDR1 reads SGHNT; CDR2 reads YENEEA. J gave up 0 bases and V 6 bases, and 12 bases lay outside the gene matches. The CDR3 has 18 amino acids. This CDR3 reads CASSHSWVSGSSYNEQFF. The CDR3 DNA sequence: TGTGCCAGCAGTCACTCCTGGGTTAGCGGGAGCTCCTACAATGAGCAGTTCTTC.

About this clone: This same CDR3 is encoded by further DNA sequences in the sample. CDR3 region: CASSFGTGGYEQYF. The CDR3 DNA is TGTGCCAGCAGTTTTGGGACAGGGGGATACGAGCAGTACTTC. The chain couples TRBV28 to TRBJ2-7; the match to TRBD1 covers 11 bases. CDR1 is MDHEN and CDR2 is SYDVKM in the germline V gene. The CDR3 has 14 amino acids. Trimming cost V 3 bases and J 4 bases; bases outside gene matches: 2.

For this clone: Other DNA sequences in this specimen translate into the identical CDR3. The chain has TRBV9 and TRBJ2-2, with no clear D. Trimming stripped 0 bases from V and 8 bases from J, with 5 bases between. The CDR3 length is 12 residues. Germline-derived CDR1 and CDR2 are SGDLS and YYNGEE. In DNA form, the CDR3 reads TGTGCCAGCAGCGTAGACGCGGGGGAGCTGTTTTTT. It yields the protein CASSVDAGELFF.

CDR3 bases: TGTGCCAGCAGAACCGGGACTAGACTATACAATGAGCAGTTCTTC. Protein product: CASRTGTRLYNEQFF. V usage is TRBV27 and J usage is TRBJ2-1; TRBD2 matches 8 bases. Looked up from germline, CDR1 is MNHEY and CDR2 is SMNVEV (reference sequence). The CDR3 is 15 amino acids. J gave up 4 bases and V 6 bases, and 8 bases lay outside the gene matches.

The chain recombines TRBV7-9 with TRBJ2-5, with a weak D call TRBD1 (6 bases). The CDR3 runs to 14 residues. Deletions cut 5 bases from V and 3 bases from J, with 13 bases between. In germline, CDR1 is SEHNR, CDR2 FQNEAQ (reference sequence). The CDR3 nucleotides read TGTGCCAGCAGCCCCCCGACAGGTGAAGAGACCCAGTACTTC. Translating gives CASSPPTGEETQYF. The entire variable domain, with the rest obtained from reference TRBV7-9 and TRBJ2-5, is as follows: DTGVSQNPRHKITKRGQNVTFRCDPISEHNRLYWYRQTLGQGPEFLTYFQNEAQLEKSRLLSDRFSAERPKGSFSTLEIQRTEQGDSAMYLCASSPPTGEETQYFGPGTRLLVL.

CDR3 sequence: CASIAQGVEGYTF. The CDR3 DNA reads as TGTGCCAGCATAGCACAGGGGGTTGAGGGCTACACCTTC. V and J are TRBV6-6 and TRBJ1-2; TRBD1 agrees at 8 bases. CDR1 is MNHNY, CDR2 SVGAGI, per germline (reference sequence). The CDR3 has 13 residues. V shed 7 bases and J 8 bases; nucleotides not matched to a gene: 9.

The chain combines TRBV7-9 with TRBJ2-7, with 7 bases fitting TRBD1. Unmatched junction bases numbered 14, after V lost 5 bases and J lost 7 bases. The CDR3 extends over 15 amino acids. Per germline, CDR1 SEHNR and CDR2 FQNEAQ (reference sequence). The CDR3 here is CASSGRDSSSEEQYF. DNA of the CDR3: TGTGCCAGCAGCGGTCGGGACAGCTCTTCTGAGGAGCAGTACTTC.

This clone was detected only once. The gene calls are TRBV5-4 and TRBJ2-3, with D possibly being TRBD1 (5 bases). Trimming pared 0 bases from V and 4 bases from J, leaving 9 bases between. CDR3 length: 14 amino acids. In germline, CDR1 is SGHNT, CDR2 YYREEE (reference sequence). Here the CDR3 reads CASSLVGDADTQYF. CDR3 in DNA: TGTGCCAGCAGCTTGGTAGGGGATGCAGATACGCAGTATTTT. Based on the CDR3 plus reference TRBV5-4 and TRBJ2-3, the full variable domain is ETGVTQSPTHLIKTRGQQVTLRCSSQSGHNTVSWYQQALGQGPQFIFQYYREEENGRGNFPPRFSGLQFPNYSSELNVNALELDDSALYLCASSLVGDADTQYFGPGTRLTVL.

The chain couples TRBV9 to TRBJ2-2, with TRBD2 matching 9 bases. Losses at the gene ends were 0 bases for V and 4 bases for J; bases not matched to a gene: 4. Germline V gene data show CDR1 as SGDLS and CDR2 as YYNGEE. The CDR3 runs to 16 residues. CDR3 sequence: CASSVGSGSVTGELFF. In nucleotides, the CDR3 is TGTGCCAGCAGCGTAGGTAGCGGGAGCGTCACCGGGGAGCTGTTTTTT.

The V gene is TRBV7-9, the J gene TRBJ1-6; tentatively, D is TRBD1 (5 bases). V was cut by 4 bases and J by 3 bases, with 13 bases left in between. Germline-derived CDR1 and CDR2 are SEHNR and FQNEAQ (reference sequence). This CDR3 spans 16 amino acids. The CDR3 region is CASSSTAIHYNSPLHF. CDR3 nucleotides: TGTGCCAGCAGCTCGACAGCTATCCACTATAATTCACCCCTCCACTTT.

The chain couples TRBV30 to TRBJ2-1; D not certain. The CDR3 length is 12 residues. Per germline, CDR1 GTSNPN and CDR2 SVGIG (reference sequence). The V and J ends lost 0 bases and 7 bases respectively, with 7 bases between them. CDR3: CAWSVLWNEQFF. As DNA, the CDR3 is TGTGCCTGGAGTGTACTTTGGAATGAGCAGTTCTTC.

V usage is TRBV5-6 and J usage is TRBJ2-7; D remains ambiguous. The V end lost 0 bases, the J end lost 6 bases, and 13 bases lay between the germline ends. The germline gives CDR1 SGHDT, CDR2 YYEEEE. The CDR3 sequence is 14 residues long. The CDR3 DNA reads as TGTGCCAGCAGCTTGGATCAAAACCTCCTCGAGCAGTACTTC. This codes for CASSLDQNLLEQYF. The full variable domain, with the rest looked up from reference TRBV5-6 and TRBJ2-7, is DAGVTQSPTHLIKTRGQQVTLRCSPKSGHDTVSWYQQALGQGPQFIFQYYEEEERQRGNFPDRFSGHQFPNYSSELNVNALLLGDSALYLCASSLDQNLLEQYFGPGTRLTVT.

This rearrangement joins TRBV19 to TRBJ2-7; TRBD2 matches at 9 bases. The CDR3 consists of 13 residues. V shed 10 bases, J shed 3 bases, and the junction held 7 bases outside the gene matches. The germline gives CDR1 LNHDA, CDR2 SQIVND (reference sequence). The CDR3 protein is CATSAGGYYEQYF. CDR3 sequence (DNA): TGTGCCACTTCAGCGGGAGGCTACTACGAGCAGTACTTC.

With regard to this clone: The sample has other DNA sequences that encode this CDR3 too. This chain uses TRBV28 with TRBJ1-1; D call uncertain. Trimming pared 3 bases from V and 4 bases from J, leaving 9 bases between. Germline loops: CDR1 MDHEN, CDR2 SYDVKM. The CDR3 spans 13 residues. The CDR3 nucleotides are TGTGCCAGCAGTTTCCGACCGGGCACTGAAGCTTTCTTT. Translation: CASSFRPGTEAFF.